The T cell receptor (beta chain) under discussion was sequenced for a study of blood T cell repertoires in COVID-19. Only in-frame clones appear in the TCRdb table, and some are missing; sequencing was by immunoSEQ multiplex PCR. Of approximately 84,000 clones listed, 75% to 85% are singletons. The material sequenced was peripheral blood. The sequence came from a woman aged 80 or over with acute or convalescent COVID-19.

CDR3 sequence: CASTIQENEKLFF. CDR3 in DNA: TGTGCCAGCACTATCCAGGAAAATGAAAAACTGTTTTTT. The V gene is TRBV6-5, the J gene TRBJ1-4; no reliable D call. With 7 bases removed from V and 5 bases from J, the gap between germline ends came to 11 bases. This CDR3 has 13 amino acids. CDR1 and CDR2 from the germline V gene are MNHEY and SVGAGI.